These 27 T cell receptor beta chains came from one sample sequenced in a study of graft-versus-host responses after intestinal transplantation. Only in-frame clones appear in the TCRdb table, and some are missing; sequencing was by immunoSEQ multiplex PCR. This sample yields approximately 54,000 clones, of which under 95% are seen a single time; roughly 5.5% belongs to the top ten. The sample in question was PBMCs, obtained approximately 97 weeks after intestinal transplant. The receptors shown here come from a human patient who received an intestinal transplant, so some T cells may come from the graft donor.

The chain joins TRBV10-3 to TRBJ1-2; D is perhaps TRBD1 (5 bases). The germline V gene encodes CDR1 ENHRY and CDR2 SYGVKD. There are 13 residues in the CDR3. Trimming cost V 5 bases and J 4 bases, with 11 bases left between them. CDR3 bases: TGTGCCATCAGTCCAAGGGGAGGCTATGGCTACACCTTC. Amino acid sequence: CAISPRGGYGYTF.

V gene TRBV5-1 combines with J gene TRBJ1-2; D gene uncertain. Trimming removed 0 bases at V and 0 bases at J, with 6 bases between. The CDR3 sequence is 14 residues long. Germline loops: CDR1 SGHRS, CDR2 YFSETQ. The CDR3 region has the DNA TGCGCCAGCAGCTTGGAGCGAGCTAACTATGGCTACACCTTC. Its protein product is CASSLERANYGYTF.

V gene TRBV2 combines with J gene TRBJ2-5; possible D gene TRBD2, 6 bases. There are 14 residues in the CDR3. Trimming removed 2 bases from V and 5 bases from J, with 12 bases in between. Germline lookup yields CDR1 SNHLY and CDR2 FYNNEI. The CDR3 spells CASSEMEGVETQYF. The CDR3 bases are TGTGCCAGCAGTGAAATGGAGGGCGTGGAGACCCAGTACTTC.

The chain is built from TRBV4-1 and TRBJ2-7; TRBD1 might be the D (5 bases). Trimming shortened V by 0 bases and J by 6 bases, and 12 bases separated the two germline ends. CDR3 size: 14 residues. Germline V lookup: CDR1 MGHRA, CDR2 YSYEKL. The CDR3 nucleotides are TGCGCCAGCAGCCAAGATTCTGCTACAGGCGAGCAGTACTTC. This gives the protein CASSQDSATGEQYF.

This clone was seen once. The rearrangement joins TRBV11-2 to TRBJ2-5, with a weak D call TRBD2 (7 bases). This CDR3 has 16 residues. The V gene's germline CDR1 is SGHAT and CDR2 FQNNGV. Trimming shortened V by 1 base and J by 3 bases, and 15 bases separated the two germline ends. The CDR3 loop reads CASSLGSRGLEETQYF. The CDR3 coding sequence is TGTGCCAGCAGCTTAGGTTCGCGGGGGCTTGAAGAGACCCAGTACTTC.

The rearrangement joins TRBV13 to TRBJ2-1; 10 bases match TRBD2. The CDR3 has 16 residues. CDR1 and CDR2 (germline): PRHDT, FYEKMQ (reference sequence). The V and J ends lost 2 bases and 7 bases, in that order; junction bases with no gene match: 8. CDR3 nucleotides: TGTGCCAGCAGCTTAAGGAGCGGGGGGGCCTCGAATGAGCAGTTCTTC. This encodes CASSLRSGGASNEQFF.

This chain joins TRBV5-5 and TRBJ2-7; D not resolved. V was shortened by 1 base and J by 7 bases, with 15 bases between the two germline ends. Germline CDR1 and CDR2: SGHKS and YYEKEE (reference sequence). The CDR3 covers 14 residues. The CDR3 region has the DNA TGTGCCAGCAGCTTGACCGGTGCCGTATCTGAGCAGTACTTC. This codes for CASSLTGAVSEQYF.

The chain combines TRBV30 with TRBJ2-2; D uncertain. Trimming pared 4 bases from V and 0 bases from J, leaving 9 bases between. This CDR3 has 14 amino acids. The V gene's germline CDR1 is GTSNPN and CDR2 SVGIG (reference sequence). Here the CDR3 reads CAWNGATNTGELFF. In DNA form, the CDR3 reads TGTGCCTGGAATGGCGCTACGAACACCGGGGAGCTGTTTTTT.

V and J are TRBV5-4 and TRBJ2-2; D is undetermined. The germline V gene encodes CDR1 SGHNT and CDR2 YYREEE (reference sequence). The CDR3 runs to 13 residues. V was cut by 5 bases and J by 6 bases, with 11 bases left in between. This CDR3 is CASSVGLAGELFF. The CDR3 DNA reads TGTGCCAGCAGTGTGGGGTTAGCCGGGGAGCTGTTTTTT.

The V and J genes are TRBV7-6 and TRBJ1-3, with D unresolved. CDR1 SGHVS and CDR2 FNYEAQ come from the germline V gene. The CDR3 spans 15 residues. V was cut by 5 bases and J by 1 base, with 12 bases left in between. CDR3 sequence: CASSEEPLSGNTIYF. CDR3 in DNA: TGTGCCAGCAGCGAAGAACCGCTTTCTGGAAACACCATATATTTT.

This clone was observed a single time. V gene TRBV5-1 combines with J gene TRBJ1-2; 9 bases fit TRBD1. Trimming at V came to 4 bases and at J to 1 base, leaving 11 bases not matched to a gene. CDR3 length equals 17 residues. In germline, CDR1 is SGHRS, CDR2 YFSETQ. CDR3: CASSAPGQGSGNYGYTF. The CDR3 nucleotides are TGCGCCAGCAGCGCCCCGGGACAGGGAAGCGGTAACTATGGCTACACCTTC.

The rearrangement uses TRBV5-1 and TRBJ2-3; a weak D match, TRBD1 (6 bases). Looked up from germline, CDR1 is SGHRS and CDR2 is YFSETQ. The V end was cut by 0 bases, the J end by 2 bases, with 10 bases between. This CDR3 contains 15 residues. The CDR3 spells CASSLGQEDTDTQYF. The CDR3 DNA is TGCGCCAGCAGCTTGGGACAGGAAGACACAGATACGCAGTATTTT.

The rearrangement joins TRBV7-9 to TRBJ2-7; 9 nucleotides match TRBD2. The CDR3 length is 16 residues. The germline V gene encodes CDR1 SEHNR and CDR2 FQNEAQ (reference sequence). Germline trimming cut 2 bases from V and 3 bases from J; bases unmatched to any gene: 8. The DNA for the CDR3 is TGTGCCAGCAGCTTATCCCAGCGGGGGGCCGACTACGAGCAGTACTTC. Protein sequence: CASSLSQRGADYEQYF. Complete variable domain (other parts from reference TRBV7-9 and TRBJ2-7): DTGVSQNPRHKITKRGQNVTFRCDPISEHNRLYWYRQTLGQGPEFLTYFQNEAQLEKSRLLSDRFSAERPKGSFSTLEIQRTEQGDSAMYLCASSLSQRGADYEQYFGPGTRLTVT.

Remarks on this clone: At one end, the junction sequence differs from germline, possibly due to a read error. The rearrangement joins TRBV30 to TRBJ1-4; no definite D call. In germline, CDR1 is GTSNPN, CDR2 SVGIG (reference sequence). This CDR3 is built from 14 residues. The CDR3 DNA follows: TGTGCCTGGACCGTAGGGAGGGAACGGCGAAAAACTGTTTTT. Amino acids: CAWTVGRERRKTVF. Variable domain in full (rest from reference TRBV30 and TRBJ1-4): SQTIHQWPATLVQPVGSPLSLECTVEGTSNPNLYWYRQAAGRGLQLLFYSVGIGQISSEVPQNLSASRPQDRQFILSSKKLLLSDSGFYLCAWTVGRERRKTVFGSGTQLSVL.

CDR3 sequence (DNA): TGTGCCACCAGACAGGCCAACACCGGGGAGCTGTTTTTT. As protein: CATRQANTGELFF. The V call is TRBV6-6, the J call TRBJ2-2, with a tentative D call TRBD1 (6 bases). The CDR3 consists of 13 residues. CDR1 MNHNY and CDR2 SVGAGI come from the germline V gene (reference sequence). Trimming cost V 10 bases and J 2 bases, with 11 bases left between them.

This chain uses TRBV25-1 with TRBJ2-1; D is unclear. The V gene's germline CDR1 is MGHDK and CDR2 SYGVNS. This CDR3 spans 14 amino acids. The germline V and J ends were trimmed by 4 bases and 4 bases, with 11 bases remaining between them. CDR3 nucleotide sequence: TGTGCCAGCAGTGTTCTGGCCCCGTACAATGAGCAGTTCTTC. It specifies CASSVLAPYNEQFF. The variable domain in full, with the rest retrieved from reference TRBV25-1 and TRBJ2-1, is EADIYQTPRYLVIGTGKKITLECSQTMGHDKMYWYQQDPGMELHLIHYSYGVNSTEKGDLSSESTVSRIRTEHFPLTLESARPSHTSQYLCASSVLAPYNEQFFGPGTRLTVL.

The chain joins TRBV19 to TRBJ1-5; 7 bases line up with TRBD1. This CDR3 comprises 14 residues. The germline V gene encodes CDR1 LNHDA and CDR2 SQIVND (reference sequence). V lost 7 bases and J lost 4; bases outside the gene matches: 7. In nucleotides, the CDR3 is TGTGCCAGTACAGGGGGTCCCCTAAATCAGCCCCAGCATTTT. Residues: CASTGGPLNQPQHF. Full variable domain (outside the CDR3, taken from reference TRBV19 and TRBJ1-5): DGGITQSPKYLFRKEGQNVTLSCEQNLNHDAMYWYRQDPGQGLRLIYYSQIVNDFQKGDIAEGYSVSREKKESFPLTVTSAQKNPTAFYLCASTGGPLNQPQHFGDGTRLSIL.

The chain uses TRBV30 and TRBJ2-7; the D gene could be TRBD1 or TRBD2 (6 bases each). The CDR3 length is 14 residues. Trimming removed 0 bases at V and 4 bases at J, with 13 bases between. Germline V gene sequence: CDR1 GTSNPN, CDR2 SVGIG (reference sequence). For the CDR3, the DNA is TGTGCCTGGAGTGTCGGGGGCGCGTTATACGAGCAGTACTTC. This codes for CAWSVGGALYEQYF.

The chain employs TRBV4-1 and TRBJ1-1, with D uncertain. The germline V and J ends were trimmed by 8 bases and 0 bases, with 16 bases remaining between them. Germline V CDR1 and CDR2: MGHRA, YSYEKL. This CDR3 has 15 residues. The CDR3 DNA reads TGCGCCAGCCGGGGAAATCCCACCGTGAACACTGAAGCTTTCTTT. Its protein is CASRGNPTVNTEAFF.

The chain links TRBV29-1 to TRBJ1-3; the D is unclear. Trimming left V 3 bases short and J 0 bases short, with 12 bases between. Germline CDR1 reads SQVTM; CDR2 reads ANQGSEA. This CDR3 has 15 residues. CDR3 region: CSVEVRRISGNTIYF. In nucleotides, the CDR3 is TGCAGCGTTGAGGTTCGACGGATCTCTGGAAACACCATATATTTT. The full variable domain, completed using reference TRBV29-1 and TRBJ1-3, is SAVISQKPSRDICQRGTSLTIQCQVDSQVTMMFWYRQQPGQSLTLIATANQGSEATYESGFVIDKFPISRPNLTFSTLTVSNMSPEDSSIYLCSVEVRRISGNTIYFGEGSWLTVV.

This chain connects TRBV4-1 to TRBJ2-5, with D possibly being TRBD2 (5 bases). V was pared by 4 bases and J by 1 base, with 13 bases between. Germline V lookup: CDR1 MGHRA, CDR2 YSYEKL. There are 15 residues in the CDR3. CDR3 nucleotide sequence: TGCGCCAGCAGCCCGTGGACTTCAGCCCAAGAGACCCAGTACTTC. It translates to CASSPWTSAQETQYF.

J is TRBJ2-5 and V is TRBV18; 11 bases are a match to TRBD2. V lost 1 base and J lost 5; bases outside the gene matches: 12. Germline CDR1 and CDR2: KGHSH and LQKENI. The CDR3 has 18 residues. CDR3: CASSPRARSASGGETQYF. CDR3 bases: TGTGCCAGCTCACCACGAGCGAGGTCGGCTAGCGGGGGGGAGACCCAGTACTTC.

This chain links TRBV6-5 with TRBJ1-1; D is uncertain. Germline V gene lookup returns CDR1 MNHEY and CDR2 SVGAGI. This CDR3 region has 15 residues. Trimming left V 7 bases short and J 0 bases short, with 15 bases between. The CDR3 region has the DNA TGTGCCAGCACCGGAGGTCAACTTATGAACACTGAAGCTTTCTTT. This sequence encodes CASTGGQLMNTEAFF.

The chain carries TRBV5-1 and TRBJ2-3, with D uncertain. There are 15 residues in the CDR3. Germline lookup yields CDR1 SGHRS and CDR2 YFSETQ. The V and J ends lost 4 bases and 0 bases respectively, with 12 bases between them. CDR3 coding DNA: TGCGCCAGCAGCACGGCAATATCTAGCACAGATACGCAGTATTTT. Translation: CASSTAISSTDTQYF.

This clone appeared a few times. The rearrangement uses TRBV7-9 and TRBJ1-1; no definite D call. With 0 bases removed from V and 2 bases from J, the gap between germline ends came to 4 bases. The germline V gene encodes CDR1 SEHNR and CDR2 FQNEAQ (reference sequence). The CDR3 extends over 13 amino acids. The CDR3 region is CASSLAANTEAFF. DNA of the CDR3: TGTGCCAGCAGCTTAGCCGCAAACACTGAAGCTTTCTTT.

Of note for this clone: The CDR3 does not end in the conserved phenylalanine or tryptophan, so this is likely a read error. The limits of the CDR3 on the DNA are not certain, so only TCRdb's listed CDR3 is given. V gene TRBV18 combines with J gene TRBJ1-1; the D call in the table, TRBD1, was not verified against the DNA. CDR1 KGHSH and CDR2 LQKENI come from the germline V gene. The length of the CDR3 is 13 amino acids, counting both ends. This CDR3 reads CASSPYRDRGLLI.

The J gene is TRBJ1-2, the V gene TRBV30; TRBD1 might be the D (6 bases). Trimming left V 0 bases short and J 0 bases short, with 17 bases between. This CDR3 has 17 amino acids. Looked up from germline, CDR1 is GTSNPN and CDR2 is SVGIG (reference sequence). CDR3 sequence: CAWSVIRRTASNYGYTF. The DNA for the CDR3 is TGTGCCTGGAGTGTTATTCGGCGGACAGCGTCTAACTATGGCTACACCTTC.